Listed here are 23 T cell receptor beta chains from one sample, sequenced in a study of OX40 agonist ivuxolimab in advanced cancers. The repertoire was sequenced with immunoSEQ multiplex PCR; TCRdb's copy has only in-frame clones and lacks some. The table records roughly 60,000 clones, about 89% of them present only once. The input for sequencing was CD4+ or CD8+ T cells sorted from blood, taken in a trial of the OX40 agonist ivuxolimab. Receptors were obtained from an adult with an advanced solid tumor such as melanoma, head and neck, liver or kidney cancer.

This clone was observed once. This sequence joins TRBV7-2 and TRBJ1-1; perhaps TRBD1 as D (6 bases). From germline, CDR1 is SGHTA and CDR2 FQGNSA. The V gene lost 1 base and the J gene lost 0 bases, with 12 bases spanning the gap. There are 16 residues in the CDR3. The CDR3 loop is CASSLGQGSMNTEAFF. For the CDR3, the DNA is TGTGCCAGCAGCTTAGGGCAGGGGTCGATGAACACTGAAGCTTTCTTT. The full variable domain, its missing parts supplied by reference TRBV7-2 and TRBJ1-1, is GAGVSQSPSNKVTEKGKDVELRCDPISGHTALYWYRQSLGQGLEFLIYFQGNSAPDKSGLPSDRFSAERTGGSVSTLTIQRTQQEDSAVYLCASSLGQGSMNTEAFFGQGTRLTVV.

The genes are TRBV9 and TRBJ2-3, with TRBD2 matching over 9 bases. The CDR3 consists of 16 residues. Germline V gene data show CDR1 as SGDLS and CDR2 as YYNGEE. J gave up 6 bases and V 0 bases, and 8 bases lay outside the gene matches. Here the CDR3 DNA reads TGTGCCAGCAGCGTAGTTCAGGGCGCGGGAGGGGATACGCAGTATTTT. As protein: CASSVVQGAGGDTQYF.

The rearrangement links TRBV28 to TRBJ2-7; D possibly corresponds to TRBD2 (6 bases). CDR3 length equals 15 residues. V was pared by 0 bases and J by 0 bases, with 9 bases between. Looked up from germline, CDR1 is MDHEN and CDR2 is SYDVKM. The CDR3, as DNA: TGTGCCAGCAGTTTATGGGCGGGACCCTCCTACGAGCAGTACTTC. It encodes CASSLWAGPSYEQYF.

V usage is TRBV6-6 and J usage is TRBJ1-5; D possibly corresponds to TRBD1 (6 bases). CDR3 size: 15 residues. CDR1 is MNHNY and CDR2 is SVGAGI in the germline V gene (reference sequence). Trimming shortened V by 8 bases and J by 6 bases, and 20 bases separated the two germline ends. The CDR3 DNA reads as TGTGCCAGCCGGGGGGCCGGGGGCAGGGTTCAGCCCCAGCATTTT. Protein product: CASRGAGGRVQPQHF.

This chain uses TRBV6-4 with TRBJ2-1, with D perhaps being TRBD1 or TRBD2 (6 bases each). In germline, CDR1 is MRHNA, CDR2 SNTAGT. Trimming removed 4 bases from V and 6 bases from J, with 22 bases in between. CDR3 length: 17 amino acids. The CDR3 sequence is CASSARWGAVGSNEQFF. CDR3 nucleotide sequence: TGTGCCAGCAGTGCAAGGTGGGGGGCAGTAGGAAGCAATGAGCAGTTCTTC.

The chain uses TRBV28 and TRBJ2-1; 9 bases are a match to TRBD1. Germline V lookup: CDR1 MDHEN, CDR2 SYDVKM. V lost 7 bases, J lost 2 bases, and 12 bases stayed unmatched. The CDR3 loop spans 17 amino acids. The CDR3 protein is CASTAPTDRGAYNEQFF. Here the CDR3 DNA reads TGTGCCAGCACCGCTCCCACGGACAGGGGAGCCTACAATGAGCAGTTCTTC.

The chain is built from TRBV5-1 and TRBJ2-7; the D is unclear. Germline CDR1 SGHRS, CDR2 YFSETQ. Trimming pared 0 bases from V and 1 base from J, leaving 11 bases between. The CDR3 loop spans 15 amino acids. The CDR3 region is CASSLEGDFSYEQYF. The CDR3, as DNA: TGCGCCAGCAGCTTGGAAGGAGATTTTTCCTACGAGCAGTACTTC.

The table lists this clone with a few counts. V is TRBV19 and J is TRBJ2-3; maybe TRBD1 (6 bases). Germline V gene data show CDR1 as LNHDA and CDR2 as SQIVND (reference sequence). Trimming took off 3 bases at V and 5 bases at J, with 15 bases between the two ends. This CDR3 has 15 amino acids. This CDR3 is CASSIFAGVGDTQYF. CDR3 bases: TGTGCCAGTAGTATTTTTGCAGGGGTCGGAGATACGCAGTATTTT.

The V gene is TRBV5-8, the J gene TRBJ2-3; 7 bases align to TRBD1. The germline gives CDR1 SGHTS, CDR2 YDEGEE. CDR3 length equals 17 residues. V trimming: 1 base; J trimming: 0 bases; junction bases outside the gene matches: 8. CDR3 residues: CASSLIVRQGSTDTQYF. In DNA form, the CDR3 reads TGTGCCAGCAGCTTGATAGTTCGACAGGGCAGCACAGATACGCAGTATTTT.

This chain connects TRBV5-1 to TRBJ1-1; D not resolved. V lost 0 bases and J 5 bases, leaving 11 bases between the germline ends. The CDR3 spans 14 residues. Germline V gene lookup returns CDR1 SGHRS and CDR2 YFSETQ. CDR3 sequence: CASSLAEGGTEAFF. DNA of the CDR3: TGCGCCAGCAGCTTGGCCGAAGGAGGGACTGAAGCTTTCTTT.

V is TRBV7-2 and J is TRBJ1-2; TRBD1 agrees at 7 bases. Germline V gives CDR1 SGHTA, CDR2 FQGNSA. After removal of 0 bases from V and 7 bases from J, the junction contained 8 bases not matched to a gene. This CDR3 is 15 amino acids long. CDR3 in DNA: TGTGCCAGCAGCTTAGCGCTAAGGGGGCCGGGTGGCTACACCTTC. Translating gives CASSLALRGPGGYTF.

This chain uses TRBV11-2 with TRBJ1-1; 7 bases align to TRBD1. Germline lookup yields CDR1 SGHAT and CDR2 FQNNGV. With V trimmed by 4 bases and J by 3 bases, 8 bases remained unmatched. The CDR3 spans 15 residues. The CDR3 loop is CASSSLTGRYTEAFF. CDR3 bases: TGTGCCAGCAGCTCCCTGACAGGGCGGTACACTGAAGCTTTCTTT.

V is TRBV6-1 and J is TRBJ1-2; unclear D gene. Germline V gene lookup returns CDR1 MNHNS and CDR2 SASEGT. V lost 2 bases, J lost 7 bases, and 17 bases lay in between. The CDR3 contains 15 residues. The CDR3 DNA follows: TGTGCCAGCAGTGAAAACCCCGTGGGGAAGGGTGGCTACACCTTC. As protein: CASSENPVGKGGYTF.

This clone was detected once. This chain joins TRBV7-2 and TRBJ2-7, with TRBD1 matching over 9 bases. Germline assignment: CDR1 SGHTA and CDR2 FQGNSA. J gave up 0 bases and V 5 bases, and 2 bases lay outside the gene matches. The CDR3 sequence is 14 residues long. Here the CDR3 DNA reads TGTGCCAGCAGCACGGACAGGGGCTCCTACGAGCAGTACTTC. Translation: CASSTDRGSYEQYF. Variable domain in full (rest from reference TRBV7-2 and TRBJ2-7): GAGVSQSPSNKVTEKGKDVELRCDPISGHTALYWYRQSLGQGLEFLIYFQGNSAPDKSGLPSDRFSAERTGGSVSTLTIQRTQQEDSAVYLCASSTDRGSYEQYFGPGTRLTVT.

With respect to this clone: The same CDR3 can be traced to other DNA sequences in this sample. This chain connects TRBV18 to TRBJ1-5; 7 nucleotides match TRBD1. J gave up 1 base and V 5 bases, and 8 bases lay outside the gene matches. Germline CDR1 reads KGHSH; CDR2 reads LQKENI. The CDR3 has 16 residues. The CDR3 nucleotides are TGTGCCAGCTCATCAGGACAGGTTCGGAGCAATCAGCCCCAGCATTTT. Translating it yields CASSSGQVRSNQPQHF.

J is TRBJ2-2 and V is TRBV4-3, with TRBD2 identical over 12 bases. The CDR3 length is 16 residues. Germline assignment: CDR1 LGHNA and CDR2 YSLEER. J lost 3 bases, V lost 4 bases, and 3 bases had no gene match. CDR3: CASSRGTSGYTGELFF. DNA for the CDR3: TGCGCCAGCAGCCGAGGGACTAGCGGGTACACCGGGGAGCTGTTTTTT.

A word on this clone: The sample contains more than one DNA sequence encoding this CDR3. The rearrangement links TRBV7-2 to TRBJ1-1; D gene unclear. This CDR3 comprises 13 residues. CDR1 is SGHTA, CDR2 FQGNSA, per germline. Between the trimmed V and J ends, which lost 5 bases and 4 bases, there was a span of 11 bases. The CDR3 region is CASSPRRGTEAFF. CDR3 nucleotide sequence: TGTGCCAGCAGCCCCCGACGGGGCACTGAAGCTTTCTTT. Full variable domain (missing parts from reference TRBV7-2 and TRBJ1-1): GAGVSQSPSNKVTEKGKDVELRCDPISGHTALYWYRQSLGQGLEFLIYFQGNSAPDKSGLPSDRFSAERTGGSVSTLTIQRTQQEDSAVYLCASSPRRGTEAFFGQGTRLTVV.

This chain joins TRBV11-3 and TRBJ2-3, with D tentatively TRBD2 (6 bases). The germline V and J ends were trimmed by 3 bases and 0 bases, with 10 bases remaining between them. CDR1 is SGHNT and CDR2 is YENEEA in the germline V gene. The CDR3 consists of 15 residues. In DNA, the CDR3 is TGTGCCAGCAGCTTGGGCCTAGCGAGCACAGATACGCAGTATTTT. Protein sequence: CASSLGLASTDTQYF.

The chain has TRBV11-3 and TRBJ2-5, with a tentative D call TRBD1 (6 bases). The CDR3 loop spans 15 amino acids. V was clipped by 7 bases and J by 2 bases, with 17 bases between them. Germline values: CDR1 SGHNT, CDR2 YENEEA. In DNA form, the CDR3 reads TGTGCCAGCACCCTGAGGACAGCCTCTCAAGAGACCCAGTACTTC. Translated: CASTLRTASQETQYF.

This clone was seen only once. The chain couples TRBV28 to TRBJ2-5; no firm D call. Germline lookup yields CDR1 MDHEN and CDR2 SYDVKM. The CDR3 loop spans 12 amino acids. Deletions cut 7 bases from V and 11 bases from J, with 17 bases between. CDR3 nucleotides: TGTGCCAGCACATCGAGTGGGGTGGAGCAGTACTTC. Translation: CASTSSGVEQYF.

This chain joins TRBV11-1 and TRBJ1-1, with no clear D. Germline V gives CDR1 SGHAT, CDR2 FQDESV (reference sequence). V dropped 5 bases and J dropped 5 bases, with 6 bases sitting between them. This CDR3 has 11 amino acids. Written as DNA, the CDR3 is TGTGCCAGCAGCCCCTGGACTGAAGCTTTCTTT. It codes for CASSPWTEAFF.

The rearrangement uses TRBV7-2 and TRBJ2-7; D might be TRBD2 (6 bases). The V gene's germline CDR1 is SGHTA and CDR2 FQGNSA. The CDR3 runs to 15 residues. Trimming removed 7 bases at V and 5 bases at J, with 21 bases between. CDR3 bases: TGTGCCAGCACACCGGGCGGGGCGGGAAAGAACGAGCAGTACTTC. Protein: CASTPGGAGKNEQYF.

V usage is TRBV13 and J usage is TRBJ2-6; D uncertain. The CDR3 runs 13 residues. Germline CDR1 and CDR2: PRHDT and FYEKMQ (reference sequence). The V and J ends lost 7 bases and 0 bases respectively, with 4 bases between them. CDR3 nucleotides: TGTGCCAGCACCCGCTCTGGGGCCAACGTCCTGACTTTC. Protein product: CASTRSGANVLTF.